Listed here are 20 T cell receptor beta chains from one sample, sequenced in a study of OX40 agonist ivuxolimab in advanced cancers. Sequencing used immunoSEQ multiplex PCR; TCRdb keeps in-frame clones, though not all of them. The repertoire holds tens of thousands of clones, with around 89% as singletons. Material: CD4+ or CD8+ T cells sorted from blood, obtained in a trial of the OX40 agonist ivuxolimab. These receptors all stem from an adult with an advanced solid tumor such as melanoma, head and neck, liver or kidney cancer.

Only a few counts were recorded for this clone. The chain uses TRBV14 and TRBJ2-1; no firm D call. With 4 bases removed from V and 7 bases from J, the gap between germline ends came to 17 bases. The CDR3 extends over 15 amino acids. The germline V gene has CDR1 SGHDN and CDR2 FVKESK. In DNA, the CDR3 is TGTGCCAGCAGCCTCCTTGACGGCCAGATAAATGAGCAGTTCTTC. Protein product: CASSLLDGQINEQFF.

V and J are TRBV6-6 and TRBJ1-2, with no clear D. Trimming took 7 bases from V and 2 from J, leaving 14 bases between them. Germline assignment: CDR1 MNHNY and CDR2 SVGAGI (reference sequence). The CDR3 sequence is 14 residues long. The CDR3 spells CASNPVDGNYGYTF. CDR3 in DNA: TGTGCCAGCAACCCAGTCGACGGCAACTATGGCTACACCTTC.

The chain combines TRBV5-4 with TRBJ1-1; D uncertain. V shed 0 bases and J shed 0 bases, with 9 bases lying between them. CDR3 length: 15 residues. Germline assignment: CDR1 SGHNT and CDR2 YYREEE (reference sequence). Written as DNA, the CDR3 is TGTGCCAGCAGCTTGGTGGGAGTGATGAACACTGAAGCTTTCTTT. Its translation: CASSLVGVMNTEAFF.

The chain has TRBV29-1 and TRBJ1-2, with D perhaps TRBD1 (5 bases). Germline lookup yields CDR1 SQVTM and CDR2 ANQGSEA. The CDR3 has 14 amino acids. The V end lost 4 bases, the J end lost 2 bases, and 14 bases lay between the germline ends. The CDR3 DNA reads TGCAGCGTTGGCTCGGGAACAGGAAACTATGGCTACACCTTC. Its translation: CSVGSGTGNYGYTF.

J is TRBJ2-7 and V is TRBV7-2; D gene uncertain. Germline CDR1 and CDR2: SGHTA and FQGNSA. V was cut by 5 bases and J by 4 bases, with 9 bases left in between. CDR3 size: 12 residues. The DNA of the CDR3 is TGTGCCAGCAGCACCACAGTATACGAGCAGTACTTC. It yields the protein CASSTTVYEQYF.

The rearrangement uses TRBV7-2 and TRBJ2-3; D gene unclear. Per germline, CDR1 SGHTA and CDR2 FQGNSA. Trimming removed 5 bases at V and 4 bases at J, with 16 bases between. This CDR3 is 15 amino acids long. In nucleotides, the CDR3 is TGTGCCAGCAGCCCGTTTGGGTTAGCCCCAGATACGCAGTATTTT. This translates into CASSPFGLAPDTQYF. Drawing the rest from reference TRBV7-2 and TRBJ2-3, the complete variable domain is GAGVSQSPSNKVTEKGKDVELRCDPISGHTALYWYRQSLGQGLEFLIYFQGNSAPDKSGLPSDRFSAERTGGSVSTLTIQRTQQEDSAVYLCASSPFGLAPDTQYFGPGTRLTVL.

The chain recombines TRBV5-1 with TRBJ1-1; D remains ambiguous. The CDR3 covers 14 residues. V was cut by 0 bases and J by 11 bases, with 17 bases left in between. Germline CDR1 is SGHRS and CDR2 is YFSETQ. This CDR3 is CASSLGVGRVRAFF. The CDR3 nucleotides read TGCGCCAGCAGCTTGGGAGTGGGGAGGGTACGGGCTTTCTTT.

The chain employs TRBV10-3 and TRBJ2-1; 16 nucleotides align to TRBD2. The V and J ends lost 6 bases and 4 bases, in that order; junction bases with no gene match: 9. Germline V CDR1 and CDR2: ENHRY, SYGVKD. The CDR3 has 18 residues. The CDR3 protein is CAIRTAGLAGGRYNEQFF. The DNA of the CDR3 is TGTGCCATCAGGACAGCGGGACTAGCGGGAGGGCGTTACAATGAGCAGTTCTTC.

This clone showed up just once. The chain couples TRBV5-1 to TRBJ2-3; TRBD2 aligns across 10 bases. Germline V gene lookup returns CDR1 SGHRS and CDR2 YFSETQ. Trimming removed 0 bases from V and 3 bases from J; junction bases left unmatched: 7. The length of the CDR3 is 17 residues. The CDR3 loop reads CASSLEASGSGTDTQYF. The CDR3 DNA is TGCGCCAGCAGCTTGGAGGCTAGCGGGAGTGGAACAGATACGCAGTATTTT.

This chain links TRBV25-1 with TRBJ2-2; 7 bases are a match to TRBD2. J lost 0 bases, V lost 4 bases, and 8 bases had no gene match. The germline V gene encodes CDR1 MGHDK and CDR2 SYGVNS. The CDR3 totals 17 residues. The CDR3 coding sequence is TGTGCCAGCAGTGGCCTAGCGGAAAAAACGAACACCGGGGAGCTGTTTTTT. Protein product: CASSGLAEKTNTGELFF.

The chain joins TRBV15 to TRBJ2-1, with 9 nucleotides matching TRBD1. The CDR3 sequence is 15 residues long. V lost 5 bases, J lost 6 bases, and 8 bases stayed unmatched. Per germline, CDR1 LNHNV and CDR2 YYDKDF (reference sequence). As DNA, the CDR3 is TGTGCCACCAGCGGAGCCGGGACAGGGTCCAATGAGCAGTTCTTC. Its protein product is CATSGAGTGSNEQFF.

The chain uses TRBV13 and TRBJ2-3, with 11 nucleotides matching TRBD2. CDR3 length: 16 residues. With 5 bases clipped from V and 4 bases from J, the junction kept 8 bases outside the gene matches. CDR1 is PRHDT and CDR2 is FYEKMQ in the germline V gene (reference sequence). CDR3 region: CASSRLAGLMPDTQYF. CDR3 DNA: TGTGCCAGCAGCCGACTAGCGGGATTAATGCCAGATACGCAGTATTTT.

The V and J genes are TRBV11-2 and TRBJ2-3; perhaps D is TRBD1 or TRBD2 (5 bases each). This CDR3 is 12 amino acids long. Germline loops: CDR1 SGHAT, CDR2 FQNNGV. Trimming left V 3 bases short and J 6 bases short, with 7 bases between. CDR3 coding DNA: TGTGCCAGCAGCTTGGGACGGGATACGCAGTATTTT. It is translated as CASSLGRDTQYF.

The V call is TRBV6-1, the J call TRBJ2-3, with a tentative D call TRBD2 (6 bases). V was cut by 10 bases and J by 0 bases, with 17 bases left in between. The germline gives CDR1 MNHNS, CDR2 SASEGT. The CDR3 has 15 residues. CDR3 sequence reads: CANQRARSSTDTQYF. CDR3 nucleotide sequence: TGTGCCAACCAGCGGGCGAGGTCTAGCACAGATACGCAGTATTTT.

The sample holds one count of this clone. The chain employs TRBV5-1 and TRBJ2-2, with 10 bases identical to TRBD2. J lost 1 base, V lost 4 bases, and 4 bases had no gene match. The CDR3 runs to 16 residues. CDR1 and CDR2 (germline): SGHRS, YFSETQ. The CDR3 is CASSPRLAGNTGELFF. As DNA, the CDR3 is TGCGCCAGCAGCCCCCGACTAGCGGGGAACACCGGGGAGCTGTTTTTT.

This clone appeared once. The chain employs TRBV27 and TRBJ2-2, with 7 positions matching TRBD1. The CDR3 is 16 amino acids. With 3 bases clipped from V and 5 bases from J, the junction kept 9 bases outside the gene matches. Germline CDR1 reads MNHEY; CDR2 reads SMNVEV (reference sequence). The CDR3 spells CASSFTGNRGTGELFF. As DNA, the CDR3 is TGTGCCAGCAGTTTTACGGGGAACAGGGGAACCGGGGAGCTGTTTTTT.

This clone is a singleton in its sample. The chain's CDR3 is CASSEGRMNTEAFF. The CDR3 region has the DNA TGTGCCAGCAGTGAAGGCAGGATGAACACTGAAGCTTTCTTT. The V call is TRBV2, the J call TRBJ1-1; D is uncertain. Germline V gives CDR1 SNHLY, CDR2 FYNNEI. The CDR3 runs 14 residues. Trimming took off 1 base at V and 0 bases at J, with 6 bases between the two ends. The whole variable domain, filled in from reference TRBV2 and TRBJ1-1, reads EPEVTQTPSHQVTQMGQEVILRCVPISNHLYFYWYRQILGQKVEFLVSFYNNEISEKSEIFDDQFSVERPDGSNFTLKIRSTKLEDSAMYFCASSEGRMNTEAFFGQGTRLTVV.

The rearrangement links TRBV6-6 to TRBJ2-1; D remains ambiguous. The CDR3 is 13 residues long. Germline V gene data show CDR1 as MNHNY and CDR2 as SVGAGI (reference sequence). The V end was cut by 3 bases, the J end by 5 bases, with 8 bases between. CDR3 sequence (DNA): TGTGCCAGCAGTTATGAGTACGACAATGAGCAGTTCTTC. Encoded protein: CASSYEYDNEQFF.

This chain connects TRBV11-2 to TRBJ2-7, with TRBD2 as a possible D gene (5 bases). Trimming stripped 0 bases from V and 7 bases from J, with 16 bases between. Germline V gene sequence: CDR1 SGHAT, CDR2 FQNNGV. The CDR3 sequence is 15 residues long. Written as DNA, the CDR3 is TGTGCCAGCAGCTTAGAGTCCGTGGGGAGAGGGGAGCAGTACTTC. Translating it yields CASSLESVGRGEQYF.

The chain carries TRBV15 and TRBJ2-6; D gene ambiguous. Between the trimmed V and J ends, which lost 0 bases and 0 bases, there was a span of 3 bases. The germline gives CDR1 LNHNV, CDR2 YYDKDF (reference sequence). This CDR3 has 15 residues. CDR3 in amino acids: CATSRENSGANVLTF. CDR3 sequence (DNA): TGTGCCACCAGCAGAGAAAACTCTGGGGCCAACGTCCTGACTTTC.